This is a list of T cell receptor beta chains from one sample in a study of T cell changes during pregnancy in multiple sclerosis. Data came from immunoSEQ multiplex PCR; TCRdb stores just in-frame clones and leaves some out. Of approximately 83,000 clones in the sample, around 93% are singletons; the top ten hold 2% to 2.5%. The source material was peripheral blood, sampled in the third trimester of pregnancy. All receptors come from a female donor with multiple sclerosis, enrolled in a pregnancy study. The CDR3 runs from the conserved cysteine through the conserved F or W. D genes are given only for firm matches. Rows give clone size only sometimes, using once, few, many, or a class for an expanded clone.

>TRBV19|NA|TRBD2|TRBJ2-3
TGTGCCAGTAGTCCCAGGACTAGCGGCACAGATACGCAGTATTTT
CASSPRTSGTDTQYF
>TRBV19|NA|NA|TRBJ2-7
TGTGCCAGTAGTATGGGGCGTGAGACCCACTCCTACGAGCAGTACTTC
CASSMGRETHSYEQYF
>TRBV30|NA|NA|TRBJ1-5
TGTGCCTGGAGTGTATCAGGGGTCGGAAATCAGCCCCAGCATTTT
CAWSVSGVGNQPQHF
>TRBV28|once|TRBD2|TRBJ2-7
TGTGCCAGCAGTTCCTTCGGACTAGCGGATATAATCTACGAGCAGTACTTC
CASSSFGLADIIYEQYF
>TRBV23-1|NA|NA|TRBJ1-1
TGCGCCAGCACCAGGGGCCCTGAAGCTTTCTTT
CASTRGPEAFF
>TRBV20-1|NA|TRBD1|TRBJ2-1
TGCAGTGCTAGAGGGGGACAGCAGCAGTTCTTC
CSARGGQQQFF
>TRBV5-1|few|TRBD1|TRBJ2-2
TGCGCCAGCTGGGACAGGGGGAGGACCGGGGAGCTGTTTTTT
CASWDRGRTGELFF
>TRBV19|NA|NA|TRBJ2-1
TGTGCCAGTAGCCCACAGGGTTTAGGATCGCAGTTCTTC
CASSPQGLGSQFF
>TRBV5-4|NA|NA|TRBJ2-4
TGTGCCAGCAGCACCGTCGGGGGCAAAAACATTCAGTACTTC
CASSTVGGKNIQYF
>TRBV2|once|TRBD2|TRBJ2-3
TGTGCCAGCAGTGAACAAACTTGGGGAGCGGGAGTTGGAGATACGCAGTATTTT
CASSEQTWGAGVGDTQYF